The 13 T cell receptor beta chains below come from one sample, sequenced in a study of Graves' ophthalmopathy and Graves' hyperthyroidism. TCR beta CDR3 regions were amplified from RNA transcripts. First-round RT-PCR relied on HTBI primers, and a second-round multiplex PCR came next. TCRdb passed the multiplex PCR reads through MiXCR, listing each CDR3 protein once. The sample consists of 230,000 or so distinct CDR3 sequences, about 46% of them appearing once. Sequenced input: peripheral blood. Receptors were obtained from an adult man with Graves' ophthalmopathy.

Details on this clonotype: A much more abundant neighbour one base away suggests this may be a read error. The CDR3 region is CASSEAGGILRGQYF. In DNA form, the CDR3 reads TGTGCCAGCAGTGAAGCAGGGGGGATCCTCAGGGGGCAGTACTTC. The gene calls are TRBV25-1 and TRBJ2-7, with D maybe TRBD1 (7 bases). V gave up 2 bases and J gave up 9 bases, with 20 bases separating them. The germline CDR1 and CDR2 sequences are MGHDK and SYGVNS. The CDR3 consists of 15 residues.

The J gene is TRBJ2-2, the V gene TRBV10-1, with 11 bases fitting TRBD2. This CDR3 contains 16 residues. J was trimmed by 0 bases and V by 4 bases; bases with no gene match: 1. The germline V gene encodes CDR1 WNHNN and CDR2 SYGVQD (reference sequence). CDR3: CASSVTSGANTGELFF. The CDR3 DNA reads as TGCGCCAGCAGTGTGACTAGCGGGGCGAACACCGGGGAGCTGTTTTTT.

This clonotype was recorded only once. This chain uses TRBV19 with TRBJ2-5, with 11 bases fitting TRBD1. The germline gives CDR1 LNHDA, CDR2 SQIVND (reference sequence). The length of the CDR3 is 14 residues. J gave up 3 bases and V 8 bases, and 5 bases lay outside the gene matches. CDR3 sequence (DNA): TGTGCCAGTTCCTCGGGACAGGGGGAAGAGACCCAGTACTTC. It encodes CASSSGQGEETQYF.

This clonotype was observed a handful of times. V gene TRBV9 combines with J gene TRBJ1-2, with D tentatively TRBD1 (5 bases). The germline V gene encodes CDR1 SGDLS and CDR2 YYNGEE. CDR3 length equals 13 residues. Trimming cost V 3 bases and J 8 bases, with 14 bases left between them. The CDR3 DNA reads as TGTGCCAGCAGCGGAGGGGCTTCGGGGGGCTACACCTTC. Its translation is CASSGGASGGYTF. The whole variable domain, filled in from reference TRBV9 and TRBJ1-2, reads DSGVTQTPKHLITATGQRVTLRCSPRSGDLSVYWYQQSLDQGLQFLIQYYNGEERAKGNILERFSAQQFPDLHSELNLSSLELGDSALYFCASSGGASGGYTFGSGTRLTVV.

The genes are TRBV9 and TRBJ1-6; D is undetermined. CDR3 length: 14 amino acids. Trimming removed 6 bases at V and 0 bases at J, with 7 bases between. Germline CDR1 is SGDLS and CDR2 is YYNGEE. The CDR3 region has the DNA TGTGCCAGCACGACACTCTCCTATAATTCACCCCTCCACTTT. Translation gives CASTTLSYNSPLHF.

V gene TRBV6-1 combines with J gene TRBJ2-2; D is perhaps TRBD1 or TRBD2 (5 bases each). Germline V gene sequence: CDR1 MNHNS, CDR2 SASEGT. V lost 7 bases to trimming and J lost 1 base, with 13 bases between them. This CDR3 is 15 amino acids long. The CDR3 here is CASKRDRENTGELFF. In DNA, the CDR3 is TGTGCCAGCAAACGGGACCGTGAGAACACCGGGGAGCTGTTTTTT.

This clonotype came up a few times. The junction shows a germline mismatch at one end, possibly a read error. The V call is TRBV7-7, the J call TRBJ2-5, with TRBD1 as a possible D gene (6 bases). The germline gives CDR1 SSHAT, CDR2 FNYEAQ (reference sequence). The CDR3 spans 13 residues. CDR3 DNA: TGTGCTAGCAGCGCCACAGGGAAAGAGACCCAGTACTTC. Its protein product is CASSATGKETQYF.

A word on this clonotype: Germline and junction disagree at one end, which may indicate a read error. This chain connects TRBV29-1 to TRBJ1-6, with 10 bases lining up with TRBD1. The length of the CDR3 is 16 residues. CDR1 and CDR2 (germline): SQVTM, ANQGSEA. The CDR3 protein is CASSPPRDRGNSPLHF. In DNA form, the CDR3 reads TGTGCCAGTAGCCCACCACGGGACAGGGGAAATTCACCCCTCCACTTT.

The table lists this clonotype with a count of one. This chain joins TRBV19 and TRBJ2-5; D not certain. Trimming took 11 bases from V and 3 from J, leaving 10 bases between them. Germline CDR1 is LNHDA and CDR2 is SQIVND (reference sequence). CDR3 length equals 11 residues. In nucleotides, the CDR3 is TGTGCCTCCGTGGGTGAAGAGACCCAGTACTTC. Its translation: CASVGEETQYF.

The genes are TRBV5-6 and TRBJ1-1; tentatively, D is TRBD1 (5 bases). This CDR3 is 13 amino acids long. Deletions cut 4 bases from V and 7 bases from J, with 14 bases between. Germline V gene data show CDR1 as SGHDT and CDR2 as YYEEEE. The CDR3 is CASSPGRGSEAFF. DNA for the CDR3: TGTGCCAGCAGCCCCGGACGGGGGAGTGAAGCTTTCTTT.

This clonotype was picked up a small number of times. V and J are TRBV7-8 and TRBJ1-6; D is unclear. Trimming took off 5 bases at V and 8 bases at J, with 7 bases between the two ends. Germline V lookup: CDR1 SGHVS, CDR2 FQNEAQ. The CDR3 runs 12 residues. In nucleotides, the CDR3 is TGTGCCAGCAGCCGCCAGGATTCACCCCTCCACTTT. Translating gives CASSRQDSPLHF.

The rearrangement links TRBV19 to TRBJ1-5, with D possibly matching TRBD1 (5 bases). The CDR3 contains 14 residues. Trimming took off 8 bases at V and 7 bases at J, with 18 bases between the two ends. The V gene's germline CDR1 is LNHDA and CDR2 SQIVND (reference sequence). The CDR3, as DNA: TGTGCCAGTCAGGCGGGACTAGGTGAGCAGCCCCAGCATTTT. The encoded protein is CASQAGLGEQPQHF. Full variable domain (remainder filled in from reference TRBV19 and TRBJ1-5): DGGITQSPKYLFRKEGQNVTLSCEQNLNHDAMYWYRQDPGQGLRLIYYSQIVNDFQKGDIAEGYSVSREKKESFPLTVTSAQKNPTAFYLCASQAGLGEQPQHFGDGTRLSIL.

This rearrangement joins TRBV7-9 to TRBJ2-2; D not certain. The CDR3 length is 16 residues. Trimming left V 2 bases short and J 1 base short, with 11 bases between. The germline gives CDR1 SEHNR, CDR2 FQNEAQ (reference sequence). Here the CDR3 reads CASSLKQPLNTGELFF. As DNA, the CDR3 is TGTGCCAGCAGCTTAAAACAACCCTTGAACACCGGGGAGCTGTTTTTT.